This entry is about one T cell receptor beta chain. V was clipped by 6 bases and J by 3 bases; unmatched bases: 7. Germline V gene data show CDR1 as MNHNY and CDR2 as SVGAGI (reference sequence). The CDR3 has 15 residues. These data originate in a study of blood T cell repertoires in COVID-19. Per the authors' pipeline: Amplification from reference gene primers served as the basis for estimated nucleated cell counts. TCRdb keeps only in-frame clones here, not all; method: immunoSEQ multiplex PCR. The DNA gave D and trimming, while V, J and clone size come from that table. This sample has about 180,000 clones, with around 86% found just once.

The sequence came from a woman aged 25 to 39 with active or convalescent COVID-19. The genes are TRBV6-6 and TRBJ2-7, with 11 nucleotides matching TRBD2. Source material: peripheral blood. The CDR3 sequence: CASRPASGRFYEQYF. The CDR3 DNA follows: TGTGCCAGCAGGCCCGCTAGCGGGAGGTTCTACGAGCAGTACTTC.